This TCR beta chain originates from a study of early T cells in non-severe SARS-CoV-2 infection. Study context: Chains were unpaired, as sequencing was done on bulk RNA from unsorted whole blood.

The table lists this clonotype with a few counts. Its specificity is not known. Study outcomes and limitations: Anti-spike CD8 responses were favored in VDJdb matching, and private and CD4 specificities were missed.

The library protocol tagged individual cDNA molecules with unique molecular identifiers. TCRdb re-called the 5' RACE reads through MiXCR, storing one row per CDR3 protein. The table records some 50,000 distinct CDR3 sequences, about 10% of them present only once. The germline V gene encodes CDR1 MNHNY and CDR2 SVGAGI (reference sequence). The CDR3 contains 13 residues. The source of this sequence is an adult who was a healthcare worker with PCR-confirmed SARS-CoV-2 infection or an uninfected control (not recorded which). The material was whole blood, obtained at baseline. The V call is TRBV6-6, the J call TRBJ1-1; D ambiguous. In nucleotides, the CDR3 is TGTGTCAGTCTCCCCCTTTGGGGCACTGAAGCTTTCTTT. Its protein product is CVSLPLWGTEAFF.